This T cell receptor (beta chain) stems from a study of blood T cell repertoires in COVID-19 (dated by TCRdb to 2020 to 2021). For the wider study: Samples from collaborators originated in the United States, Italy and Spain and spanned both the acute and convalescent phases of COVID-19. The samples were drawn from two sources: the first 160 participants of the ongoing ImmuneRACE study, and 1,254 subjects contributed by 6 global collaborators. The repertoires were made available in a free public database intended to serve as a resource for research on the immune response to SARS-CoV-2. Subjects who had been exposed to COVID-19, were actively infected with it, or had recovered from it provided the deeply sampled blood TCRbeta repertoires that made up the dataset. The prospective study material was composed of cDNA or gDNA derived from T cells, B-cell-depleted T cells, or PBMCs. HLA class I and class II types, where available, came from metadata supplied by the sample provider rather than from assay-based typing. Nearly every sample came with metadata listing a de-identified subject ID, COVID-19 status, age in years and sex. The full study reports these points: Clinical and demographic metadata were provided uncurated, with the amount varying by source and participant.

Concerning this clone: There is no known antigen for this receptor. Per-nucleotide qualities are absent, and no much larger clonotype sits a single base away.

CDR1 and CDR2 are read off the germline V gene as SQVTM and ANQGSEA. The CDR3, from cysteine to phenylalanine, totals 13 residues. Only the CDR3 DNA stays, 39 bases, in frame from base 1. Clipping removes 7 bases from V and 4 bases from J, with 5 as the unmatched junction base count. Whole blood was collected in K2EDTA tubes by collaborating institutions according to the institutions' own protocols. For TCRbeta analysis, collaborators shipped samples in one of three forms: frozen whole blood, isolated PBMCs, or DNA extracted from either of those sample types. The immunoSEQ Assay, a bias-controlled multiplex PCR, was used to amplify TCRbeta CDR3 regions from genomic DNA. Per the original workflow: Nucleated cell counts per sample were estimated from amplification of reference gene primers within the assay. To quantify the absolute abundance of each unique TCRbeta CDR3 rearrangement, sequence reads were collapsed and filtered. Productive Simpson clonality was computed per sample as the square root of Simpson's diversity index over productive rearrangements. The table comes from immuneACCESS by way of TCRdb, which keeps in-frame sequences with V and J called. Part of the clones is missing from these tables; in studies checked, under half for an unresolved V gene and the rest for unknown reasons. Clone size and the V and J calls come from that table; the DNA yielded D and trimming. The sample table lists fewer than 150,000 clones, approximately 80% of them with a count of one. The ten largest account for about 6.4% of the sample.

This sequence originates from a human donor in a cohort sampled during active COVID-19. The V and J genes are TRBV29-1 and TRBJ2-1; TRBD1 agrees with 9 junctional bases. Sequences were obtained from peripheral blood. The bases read TGCAGCGCTGCCGGGACAGGGTACAATGAGCAGTTCTTC. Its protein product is CSAAGTGYNEQFF.